Listed below are T cell receptor beta chains from one sample, sequenced in a study of blood T cell repertoires in COVID-19. Using immunoSEQ multiplex PCR, the repertoire was profiled, and TCRdb retains in-frame clones only, with some absent. The table lists around 75,000 clones, more than 75% of them singletons. Sequenced input: peripheral blood. These receptors originate from a human donor in a cohort sampled during active COVID-19. Each CDR3 is given with its conserved first and last residue. The order of the fields is D gene, J gene, clone size, V gene, CDR3 protein, CDR3 DNA. D genes are given only for firm matches. Clone size, where shown, is once, few, many, or a class for clones that have expanded.

D gene: .
J gene: TRBJ2-1
clone size: .
V gene: TRBV19
CDR3 protein: CASSRTETRNEQFF
CDR3 DNA: TGTGCCAGTAGTAGGACAGAAACCCGCAATGAGCAGTTCTTC

D gene: TRBD2
J gene: TRBJ2-2
clone size: once
V gene: TRBV28
CDR3 protein: CASSLGGGPFLNGELFF
CDR3 DNA: TGTGCCAGCAGTTTAGGGGGAGGGCCTTTTTTGAACGGGGAGCTGTTTTTT

D gene: .
J gene: TRBJ1-2
clone size: .
V gene: TRBV7-6
CDR3 protein: CASGPTDYGYTF
CDR3 DNA: TGTGCCAGCGGGCCTACTGACTATGGCTACACCTTC

D gene: .
J gene: TRBJ1-5
clone size: .
V gene: TRBV19
CDR3 protein: CASSRTVASPQHF
CDR3 DNA: TGTGCCAGTAGTAGGACGGTAGCGTCGCCCCAGCATTTT

D gene: .
J gene: TRBJ2-7
clone size: .
V gene: TRBV6-5
CDR3 protein: CASSYGAVQYEQYF
CDR3 DNA: TGTGCCAGCAGTTACGGGGCAGTCCAGTACGAGCAGTACTTC

D gene: TRBD2
J gene: TRBJ2-1
clone size: .
V gene: TRBV5-4
CDR3 protein: CASSPLAGGSYEQFF
CDR3 DNA: TGTGCCAGCAGCCCCCTAGCGGGAGGGAGTTATGAGCAGTTCTTC

D gene: TRBD1
J gene: TRBJ2-2
clone size: .
V gene: TRBV5-1
CDR3 protein: CASSVGQGTGTGELFF
CDR3 DNA: TGCGCCAGCAGCGTGGGACAGGGGACGGGCACCGGGGAGCTGTTTTTT

D gene: .
J gene: TRBJ1-2
clone size: .
V gene: TRBV7-2
CDR3 protein: CASSLVITGYGYTF
CDR3 DNA: TGTGCCAGCAGCTTAGTAATAACAGGGTATGGCTACACCTTC

D gene: TRBD1
J gene: TRBJ1-2
clone size: .
V gene: TRBV5-6
CDR3 protein: CASSLAPRQGPIYGYTF
CDR3 DNA: TGTGCCAGCAGCTTGGCCCCTAGACAGGGGCCTATCTATGGCTACACCTTC

D gene: .
J gene: TRBJ1-3
clone size: .
V gene: TRBV5-1
CDR3 protein: CASSLDPWGGSGNTIYF
CDR3 DNA: TGCGCCAGCAGCTTGGATCCCTGGGGGGGCTCTGGAAACACCATATATTTT

D gene: .
J gene: TRBJ1-6
clone size: .
V gene: TRBV6-1
CDR3 protein: CASSEAAGDSPLHF
CDR3 DNA: TGTGCCAGCAGTGAAGCGGCAGGGGATTCACCCCTCCACTTT